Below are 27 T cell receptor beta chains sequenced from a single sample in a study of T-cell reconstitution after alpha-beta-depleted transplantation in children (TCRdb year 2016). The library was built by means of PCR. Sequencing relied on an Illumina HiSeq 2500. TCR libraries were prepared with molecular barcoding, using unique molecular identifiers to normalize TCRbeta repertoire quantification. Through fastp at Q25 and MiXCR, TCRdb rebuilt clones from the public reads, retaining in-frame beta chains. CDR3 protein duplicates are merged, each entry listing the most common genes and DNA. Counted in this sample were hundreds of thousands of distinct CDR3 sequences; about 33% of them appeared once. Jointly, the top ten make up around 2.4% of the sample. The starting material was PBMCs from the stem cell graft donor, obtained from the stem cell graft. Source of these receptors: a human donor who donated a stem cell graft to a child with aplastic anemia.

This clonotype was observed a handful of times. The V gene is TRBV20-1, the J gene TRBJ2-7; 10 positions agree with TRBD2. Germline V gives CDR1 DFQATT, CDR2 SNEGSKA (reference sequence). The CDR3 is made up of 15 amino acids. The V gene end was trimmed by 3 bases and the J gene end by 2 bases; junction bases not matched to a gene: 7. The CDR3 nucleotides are TGCAGTGCTAGCTGGGCTAGCGGGAGTACCTACGAGCAGTACTTC. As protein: CSASWASGSTYEQYF.

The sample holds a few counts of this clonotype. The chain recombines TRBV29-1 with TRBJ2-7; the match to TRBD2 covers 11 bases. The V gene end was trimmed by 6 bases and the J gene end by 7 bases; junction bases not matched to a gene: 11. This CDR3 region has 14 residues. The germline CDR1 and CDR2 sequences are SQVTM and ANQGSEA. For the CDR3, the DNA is TGCAGCGTGCAACTAGCGGGAGTATCAATGGAGCAGTACTTC. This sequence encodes CSVQLAGVSMEQYF.

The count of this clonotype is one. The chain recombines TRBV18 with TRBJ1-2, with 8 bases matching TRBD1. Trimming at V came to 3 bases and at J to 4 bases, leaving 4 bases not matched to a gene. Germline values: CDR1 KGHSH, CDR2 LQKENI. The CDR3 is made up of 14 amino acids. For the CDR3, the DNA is TGTGCCAGCTCACCGGGACAGGACGCCTATGGCTACACCTTC. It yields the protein CASSPGQDAYGYTF.

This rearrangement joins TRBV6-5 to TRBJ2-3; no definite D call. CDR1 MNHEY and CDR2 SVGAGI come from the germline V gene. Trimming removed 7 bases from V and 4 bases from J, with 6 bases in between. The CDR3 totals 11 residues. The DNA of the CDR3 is TGTGCCAGCACCATAGCAGATACGCAGTATTTT. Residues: CASTIADTQYF.

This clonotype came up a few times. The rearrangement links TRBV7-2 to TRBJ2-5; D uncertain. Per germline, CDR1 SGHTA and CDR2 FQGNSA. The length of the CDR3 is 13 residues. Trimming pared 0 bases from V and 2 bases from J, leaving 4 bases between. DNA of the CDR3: TGTGCCAGCAGCTTAGCGCGGCAAGAGACCCAGTACTTC. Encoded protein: CASSLARQETQYF.

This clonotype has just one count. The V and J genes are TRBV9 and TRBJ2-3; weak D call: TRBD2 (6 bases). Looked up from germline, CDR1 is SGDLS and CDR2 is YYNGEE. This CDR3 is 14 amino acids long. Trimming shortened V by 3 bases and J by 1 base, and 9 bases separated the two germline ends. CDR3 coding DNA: TGTGCCAGCAGCGAGAGGGAGGGCACAGATACGCAGTATTTT. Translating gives CASSEREGTDTQYF.

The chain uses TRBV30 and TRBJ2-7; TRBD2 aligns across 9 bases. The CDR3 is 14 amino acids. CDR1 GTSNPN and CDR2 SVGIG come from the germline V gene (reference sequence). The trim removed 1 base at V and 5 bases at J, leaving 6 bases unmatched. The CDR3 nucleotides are TGTGCCTGGAGTGCCTATAGCGGGAGAGACGAGCAGTACTTC. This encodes CAWSAYSGRDEQYF.

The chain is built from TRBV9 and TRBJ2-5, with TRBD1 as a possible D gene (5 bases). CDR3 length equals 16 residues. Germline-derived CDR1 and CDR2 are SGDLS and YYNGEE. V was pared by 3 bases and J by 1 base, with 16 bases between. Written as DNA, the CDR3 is TGTGCCAGCAGCGCCTGGGTCACAGGCGTCCAAGAGACCCAGTACTTC. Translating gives CASSAWVTGVQETQYF.

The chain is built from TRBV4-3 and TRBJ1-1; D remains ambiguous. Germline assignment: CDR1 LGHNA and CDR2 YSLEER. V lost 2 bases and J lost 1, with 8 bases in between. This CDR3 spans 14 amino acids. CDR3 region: CASSQFSRNTEAFF. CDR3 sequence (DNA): TGCGCCAGCAGCCAATTTAGTCGGAACACTGAAGCTTTCTTT.

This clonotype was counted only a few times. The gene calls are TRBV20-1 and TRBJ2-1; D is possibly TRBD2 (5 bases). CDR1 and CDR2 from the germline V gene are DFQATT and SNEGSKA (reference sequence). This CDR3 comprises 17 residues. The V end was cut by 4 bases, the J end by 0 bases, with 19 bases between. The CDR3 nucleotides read TGCAGTGCTACTGAACGGATTAGAACTAGCTCCTACAATGAGCAGTTCTTC. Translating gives CSATERIRTSSYNEQFF.

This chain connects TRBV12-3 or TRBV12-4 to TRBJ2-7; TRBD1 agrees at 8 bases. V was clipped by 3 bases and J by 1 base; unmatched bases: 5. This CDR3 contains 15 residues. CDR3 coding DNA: TGTGCCAGCAGTTTGAGAACAGGGGGATCCTACGAGCAGTACTTC. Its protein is CASSLRTGGSYEQYF.

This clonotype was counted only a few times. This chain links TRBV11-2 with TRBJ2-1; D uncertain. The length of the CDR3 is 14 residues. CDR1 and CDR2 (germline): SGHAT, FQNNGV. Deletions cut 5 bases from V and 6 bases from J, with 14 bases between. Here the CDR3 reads CASSPPPVPNEQFF. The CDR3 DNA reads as TGTGCCAGCAGCCCCCCCCCGGTGCCCAATGAGCAGTTCTTC.

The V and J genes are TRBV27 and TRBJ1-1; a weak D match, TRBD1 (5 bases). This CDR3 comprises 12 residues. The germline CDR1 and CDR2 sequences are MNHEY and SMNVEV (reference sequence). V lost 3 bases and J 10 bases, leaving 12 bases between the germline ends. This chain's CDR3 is CASSFTGGGAFF. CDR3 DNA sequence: TGTGCCAGCAGTTTTACCGGGGGGGGAGCTTTCTTT.

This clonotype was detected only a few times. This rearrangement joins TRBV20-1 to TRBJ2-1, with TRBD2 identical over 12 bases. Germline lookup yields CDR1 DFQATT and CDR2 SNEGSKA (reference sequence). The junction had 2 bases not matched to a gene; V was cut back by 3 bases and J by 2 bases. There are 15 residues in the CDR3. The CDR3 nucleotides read TGCAGTGCTAGCACTAGCGGGAGGACCTACAATGAGCAGTTCTTC. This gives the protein CSASTSGRTYNEQFF.

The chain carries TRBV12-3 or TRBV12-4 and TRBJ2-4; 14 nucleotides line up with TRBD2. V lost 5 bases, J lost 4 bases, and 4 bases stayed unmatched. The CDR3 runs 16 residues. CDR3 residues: CASSPGTSGSKNIQYF. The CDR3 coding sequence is TGTGCCAGCAGTCCAGGGACTAGCGGGAGTAAAAACATTCAGTACTTC.

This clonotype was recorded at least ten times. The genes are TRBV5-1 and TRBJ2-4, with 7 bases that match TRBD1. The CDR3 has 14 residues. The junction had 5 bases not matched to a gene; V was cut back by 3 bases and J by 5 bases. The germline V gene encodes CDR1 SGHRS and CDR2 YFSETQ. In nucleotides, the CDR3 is TGCGCCAGCAGCTCACGACAGGGTCAAAACATTCAGTACTTC. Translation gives CASSSRQGQNIQYF.

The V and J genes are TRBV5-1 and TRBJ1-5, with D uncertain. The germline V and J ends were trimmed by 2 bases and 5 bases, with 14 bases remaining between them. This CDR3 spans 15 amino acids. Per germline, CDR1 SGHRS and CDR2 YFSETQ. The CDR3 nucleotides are TGCGCCAGCAGCTTATCCGGACGGTCCGATCAGCCCCAGCATTTT. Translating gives CASSLSGRSDQPQHF.

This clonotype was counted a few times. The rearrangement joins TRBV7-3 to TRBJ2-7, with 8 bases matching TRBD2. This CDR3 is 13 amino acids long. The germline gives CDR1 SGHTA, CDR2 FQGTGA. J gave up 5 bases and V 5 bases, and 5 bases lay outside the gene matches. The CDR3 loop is CASSPSGPHEQYF. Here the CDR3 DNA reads TGTGCCAGCAGCCCTAGCGGGCCCCACGAGCAGTACTTC. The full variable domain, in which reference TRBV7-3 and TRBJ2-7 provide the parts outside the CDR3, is GAGVSQTPSNKVTEKGKYVELRCDPISGHTALYWYRQSLGQGPEFLIYFQGTGAADDSGLPNDRFFAVRPEGSVSTLKIQRTERGDSAVYLCASSPSGPHEQYFGPGTRLTVT.

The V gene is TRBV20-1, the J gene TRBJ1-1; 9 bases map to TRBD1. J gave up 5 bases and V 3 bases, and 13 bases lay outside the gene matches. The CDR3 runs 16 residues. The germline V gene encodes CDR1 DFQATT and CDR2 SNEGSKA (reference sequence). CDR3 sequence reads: CSARDYPGQGKTEAFF. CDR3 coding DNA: TGCAGTGCTAGGGACTACCCGGGACAGGGAAAAACTGAAGCTTTCTTT.

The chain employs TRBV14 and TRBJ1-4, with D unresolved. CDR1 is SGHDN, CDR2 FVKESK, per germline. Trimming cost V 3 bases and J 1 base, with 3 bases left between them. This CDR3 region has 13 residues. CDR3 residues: CASSHLTNEKLFF. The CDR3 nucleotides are TGTGCCAGCAGCCATTTAACTAATGAAAAACTGTTTTTT.

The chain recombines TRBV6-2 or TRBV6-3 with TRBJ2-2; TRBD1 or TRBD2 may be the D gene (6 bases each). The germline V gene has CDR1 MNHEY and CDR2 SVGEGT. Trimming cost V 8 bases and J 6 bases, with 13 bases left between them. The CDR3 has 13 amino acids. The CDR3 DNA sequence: TGTGCCAGCGGATATGGGGGGCCCGGGGAGCTGTTTTTT. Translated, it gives CASGYGGPGELFF.

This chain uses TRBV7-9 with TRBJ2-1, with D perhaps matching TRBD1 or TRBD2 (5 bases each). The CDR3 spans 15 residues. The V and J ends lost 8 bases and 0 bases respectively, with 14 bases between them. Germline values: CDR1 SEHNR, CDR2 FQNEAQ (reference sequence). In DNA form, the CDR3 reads TGTGCCAGCGAGGCATGGGGGAGCTCCTACAATGAGCAGTTCTTC. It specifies CASEAWGSSYNEQFF.

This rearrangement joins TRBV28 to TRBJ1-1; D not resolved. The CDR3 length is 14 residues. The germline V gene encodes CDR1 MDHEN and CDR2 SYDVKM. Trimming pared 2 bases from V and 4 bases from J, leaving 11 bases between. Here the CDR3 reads CASSLPQRTTEAFF. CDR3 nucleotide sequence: TGTGCCAGCAGTTTACCACAACGGACCACTGAAGCTTTCTTT.

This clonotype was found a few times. The CDR3 nucleotides are TGTGCCAGCAGTTACTCGTTCAGGGCCGGCAATCAGCCCCAGCATTTT. Residues: CASSYSFRAGNQPQHF. The rearrangement joins TRBV6-5 to TRBJ1-5; a possible D gene is TRBD1 (5 bases). Germline lookup yields CDR1 MNHEY and CDR2 SVGAGI. The CDR3 covers 16 residues. Trimming pared 0 bases from V and 2 bases from J, leaving 11 bases between.

The CDR3 bases are TGTGCCAGCAGCTTAGAATCGAGCGGGAGGGCAGATACGCAGTATTTT. As protein: CASSLESSGRADTQYF. The genes are TRBV13 and TRBJ2-3; 10 bases match TRBD2. The junction had 5 bases not matched to a gene; V was cut back by 1 base and J by 4 bases. Germline V lookup: CDR1 PRHDT, CDR2 FYEKMQ (reference sequence). There are 16 residues in the CDR3.

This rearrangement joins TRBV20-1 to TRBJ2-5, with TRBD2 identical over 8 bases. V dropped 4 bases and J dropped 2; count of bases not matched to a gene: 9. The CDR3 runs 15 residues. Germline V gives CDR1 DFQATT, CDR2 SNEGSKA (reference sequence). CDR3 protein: CSATPGSGVQETQYF. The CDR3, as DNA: TGCAGTGCTACTCCGGGTAGCGGGGTACAAGAGACCCAGTACTTC.

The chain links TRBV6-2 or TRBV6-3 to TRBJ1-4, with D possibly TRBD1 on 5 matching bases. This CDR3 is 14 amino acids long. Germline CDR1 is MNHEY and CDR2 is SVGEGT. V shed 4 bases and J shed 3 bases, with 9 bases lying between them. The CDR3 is CASSSRDPNEKLFF. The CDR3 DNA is TGTGCCAGCAGTTCCCGGGACCCTAATGAAAAACTGTTTTTT.